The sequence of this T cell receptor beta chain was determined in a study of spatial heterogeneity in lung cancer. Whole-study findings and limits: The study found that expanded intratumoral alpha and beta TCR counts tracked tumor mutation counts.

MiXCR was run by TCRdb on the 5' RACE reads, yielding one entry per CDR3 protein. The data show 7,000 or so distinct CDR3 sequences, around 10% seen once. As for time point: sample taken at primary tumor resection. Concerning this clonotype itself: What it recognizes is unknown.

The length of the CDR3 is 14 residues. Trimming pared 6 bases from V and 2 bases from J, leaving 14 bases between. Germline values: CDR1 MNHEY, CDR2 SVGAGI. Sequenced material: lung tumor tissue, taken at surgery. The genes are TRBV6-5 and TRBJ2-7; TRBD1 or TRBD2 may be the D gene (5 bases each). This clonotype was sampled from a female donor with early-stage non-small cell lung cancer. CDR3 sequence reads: CASSLRMGAYEQYF. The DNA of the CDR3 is TGTGCCAGCAGCCTTCGGATGGGGGCCTACGAGCAGTACTTC.